This section outlines one T cell receptor beta chain sequence together with its context. Libraries were prepared by immunoSEQ multiplex PCR; TCRdb keeps only in-frame clonotypes and omits some of them. The data contain over 110,000 clones, approximately 88% of them singletons. The CDR3 covers 16 residues. Per the germline V gene, CDR1 is SGHTS and CDR2 is YDEGEE. With 6 bases clipped from V and 2 bases from J, the junction kept 6 bases outside the gene matches. The data belong to a study of blood T cell repertoires in COVID-19. What was sequenced was PBMCs or T cells enriched from blood (not recorded which). The sequence came from a man aged 35 to 55 with acute COVID-19. This chain connects TRBV5-8 to TRBJ2-1; the match to TRBD2 covers 12 bases. CDR3 loop: CASTRLAGVTYNEQFF. In DNA form, the CDR3 reads TGTGCCAGCACAAGACTAGCGGGGGTGACCTACAATGAGCAGTTCTTC.